The 3 T cell receptor beta chains reported below all come from one sample, sequenced in a study of read filtering for tumor transcriptome and immune sequencing. This library used roughly 400 ng RNA and molecular barcoded adaptors spanning alpha/delta and beta/gamma chains. TCRdb called the reads again in MiXCR, with one record for every CDR3 protein. The data show about 57,000 distinct CDR3 sequences, more than 20% seen once. Sequences were obtained from a population of CD138-negative cells sorted from bone marrow. The receptors were sampled from a donor over 35 with multiple myeloma.

This clonotype has a count of ten or more. The chain combines TRBV6-6 with TRBJ2-7, with TRBD1 matching 10 bases. With 5 bases clipped from V and 3 bases from J, the junction kept 4 bases outside the gene matches. Germline V gives CDR1 MNHNY, CDR2 SVGAGI (reference sequence). The CDR3 covers 14 residues. CDR3 coding DNA: TGTGCCAGCAGTGGGGACAGGGGAAGCTACGAGCAGTACTTC. Protein sequence: CASSGDRGSYEQYF.

Only one count was recorded for this clonotype. A read error may explain this, as a much larger clone is one base away. The CDR3 ends on some other residue instead of the conserved phenylalanine or tryptophan, so this is likely a read error. This chain connects TRBV10-3 to TRBJ2-2; D remains ambiguous. Germline-derived CDR1 and CDR2 are ENHRY and SYGVKD. CDR3 length: 12 residues. V was shortened by 2 bases and J by 5 bases, with 3 bases between the two germline ends. The CDR3 DNA is TGTGCCATCAGTGAGGGAACCGGGGAGCTGTTTCTT. Its protein product is CAISEGTGELFL.

This rearrangement joins TRBV15 to TRBJ2-2, with 11 positions matching TRBD2. V shed 1 base and J 1 base; nucleotides not matched to a gene: 11. Germline V gives CDR1 LNHNV, CDR2 YYDKDF (reference sequence). CDR3 length equals 20 residues. In DNA, the CDR3 is TGTGCCACCAGCAGAGGGGGTATAGCGGGAGGGCCTGGGAACACCGGGGAGCTGTTTTTT. Translation: CATSRGGIAGGPGNTGELFF.